This T cell receptor beta chain was captured by sequencing in a study of blood T cell repertoires in COVID-19. Germline-derived CDR1 and CDR2 are SGHRS and YFSETQ. The CDR3 extends over 15 amino acids. Trimming removed 3 bases from V and 2 bases from J, with 13 bases in between. Repertoires were generated with immunoSEQ multiplex PCR, while TCRdb's copy carries only in-frame clones and drops some. Of under 300,000 clones detected, 91% appear once; the ten largest clones hold 1.2%. Sequencing was done on a sample of PBMCs or T cells enriched from blood (not recorded which). V and J are TRBV5-1 and TRBJ2-3, with D possibly being TRBD1 (6 bases). The TCR sequence derives from a human donor in a cohort exposed to, infected with or recovered from COVID-19 (not recorded which). The donor label of this sample is uncertain. CDR3 amino acids: CASSSRGWDTDTQYF. The CDR3 DNA is TGCGCCAGCAGCTCCAGGGGATGGGACACAGATACGCAGTATTTT.